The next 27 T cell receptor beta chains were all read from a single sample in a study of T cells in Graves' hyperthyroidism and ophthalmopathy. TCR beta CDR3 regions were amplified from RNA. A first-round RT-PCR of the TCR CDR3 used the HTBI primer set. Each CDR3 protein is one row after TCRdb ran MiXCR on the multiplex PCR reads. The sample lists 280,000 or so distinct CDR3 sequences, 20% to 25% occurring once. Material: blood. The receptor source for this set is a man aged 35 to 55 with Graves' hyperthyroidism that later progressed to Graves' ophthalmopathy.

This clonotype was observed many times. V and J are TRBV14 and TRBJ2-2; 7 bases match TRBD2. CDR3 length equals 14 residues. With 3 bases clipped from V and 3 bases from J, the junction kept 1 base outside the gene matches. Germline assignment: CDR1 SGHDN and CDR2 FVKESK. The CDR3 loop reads CASSHGGYTGELFF. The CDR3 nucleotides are TGTGCCAGCAGCCACGGGGGGTACACCGGGGAGCTGTTTTTT.

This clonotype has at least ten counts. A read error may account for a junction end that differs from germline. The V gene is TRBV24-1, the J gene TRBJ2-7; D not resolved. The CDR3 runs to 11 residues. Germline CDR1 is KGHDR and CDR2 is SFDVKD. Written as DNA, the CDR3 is TGTGCCGCCAGTCACGGTAACGAGCAGTACTTC. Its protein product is CAASHGNEQYF.

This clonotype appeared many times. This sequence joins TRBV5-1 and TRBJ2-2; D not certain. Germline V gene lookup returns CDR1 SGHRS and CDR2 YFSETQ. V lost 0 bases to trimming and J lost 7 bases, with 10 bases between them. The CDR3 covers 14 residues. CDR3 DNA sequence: TGCGCCAGCAGCTTGGTACCCGAAGGCGGGGAGCTGTTTTTT. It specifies CASSLVPEGGELFF.

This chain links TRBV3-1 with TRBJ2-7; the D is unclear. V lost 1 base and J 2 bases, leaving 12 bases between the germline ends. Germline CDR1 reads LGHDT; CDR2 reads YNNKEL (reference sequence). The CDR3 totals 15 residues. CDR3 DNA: TGTGCCAGCAGCCAAGGAAGTATCATCACCTACGAGCAGTACTTC. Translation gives CASSQGSIITYEQYF.

The CDR3 bases are TGTGCCAGCAGCTTGGAGGCGGGGGAGGAGACCCAGTACTTC. This sequence encodes CASSLEAGEETQYF. The genes are TRBV11-2 and TRBJ2-5, with 7 bases aligning to TRBD2. The CDR3 covers 14 residues. With V trimmed by 3 bases and J by 5 bases, 6 bases remained unmatched. In germline, CDR1 is SGHAT, CDR2 FQNNGV.

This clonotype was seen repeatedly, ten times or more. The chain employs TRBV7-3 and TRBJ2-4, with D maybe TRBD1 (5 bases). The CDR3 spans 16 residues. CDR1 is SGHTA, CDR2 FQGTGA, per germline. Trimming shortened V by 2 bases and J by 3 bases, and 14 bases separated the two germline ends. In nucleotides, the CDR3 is TGTGCCAGCAGCTTATCAGGGTTCGATGGCAAAAACATTCAGTACTTC. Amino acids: CASSLSGFDGKNIQYF. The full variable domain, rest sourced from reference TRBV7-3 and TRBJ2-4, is GAGVSQTPSNKVTEKGKYVELRCDPISGHTALYWYRQSLGQGPEFLIYFQGTGAADDSGLPNDRFFAVRPEGSVSTLKIQRTERGDSAVYLCASSLSGFDGKNIQYFGAGTRLSVL.

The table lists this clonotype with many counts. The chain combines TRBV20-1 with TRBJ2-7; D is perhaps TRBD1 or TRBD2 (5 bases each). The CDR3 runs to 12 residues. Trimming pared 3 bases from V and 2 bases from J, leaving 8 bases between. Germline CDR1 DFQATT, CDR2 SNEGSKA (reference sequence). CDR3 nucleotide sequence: TGCAGTGCTAGGGGGGAAGCCTACGAGCAGTACTTC. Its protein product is CSARGEAYEQYF.

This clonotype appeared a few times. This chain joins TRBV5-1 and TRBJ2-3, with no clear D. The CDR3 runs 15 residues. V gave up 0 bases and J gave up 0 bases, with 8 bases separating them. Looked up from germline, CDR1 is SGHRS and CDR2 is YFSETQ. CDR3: CASSLAVPSTDTQYF. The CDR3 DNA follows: TGCGCCAGCAGCTTGGCCGTCCCTAGCACAGATACGCAGTATTTT.

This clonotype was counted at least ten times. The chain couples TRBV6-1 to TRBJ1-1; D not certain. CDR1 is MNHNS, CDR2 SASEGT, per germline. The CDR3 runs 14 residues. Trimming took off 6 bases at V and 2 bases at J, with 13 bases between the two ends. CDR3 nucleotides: TGTGCCAGCAGAACCAGCCCCAGCAACACTGAAGCTTTCTTT. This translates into CASRTSPSNTEAFF.

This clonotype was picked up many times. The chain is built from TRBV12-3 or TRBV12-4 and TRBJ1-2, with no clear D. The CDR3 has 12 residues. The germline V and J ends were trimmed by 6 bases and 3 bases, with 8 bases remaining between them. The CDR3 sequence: CASRGRHYGYTF. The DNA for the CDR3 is TGTGCCAGCAGAGGACGGCACTATGGCTACACCTTC.

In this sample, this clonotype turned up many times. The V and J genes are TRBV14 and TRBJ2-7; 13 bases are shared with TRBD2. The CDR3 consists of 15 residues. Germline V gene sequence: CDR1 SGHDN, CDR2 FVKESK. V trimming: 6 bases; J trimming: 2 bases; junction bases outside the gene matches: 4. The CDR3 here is CASSKLAGGPYEQYF. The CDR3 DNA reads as TGTGCCAGCAGTAAACTAGCGGGAGGGCCCTACGAGCAGTACTTC.

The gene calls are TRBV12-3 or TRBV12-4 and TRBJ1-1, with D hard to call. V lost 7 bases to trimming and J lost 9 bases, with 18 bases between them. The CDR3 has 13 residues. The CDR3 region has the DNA TGTGCCAGCACTGTAGTCGGGGTACGTCAAGCTTTCTTT. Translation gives CASTVVGVRQAFF.

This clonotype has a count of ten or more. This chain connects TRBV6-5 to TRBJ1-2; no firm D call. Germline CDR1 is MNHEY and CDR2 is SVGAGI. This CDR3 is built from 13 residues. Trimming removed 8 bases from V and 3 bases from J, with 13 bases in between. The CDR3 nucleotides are TGTGCCAGCCGACGGAGCCGGCACTATGGCTACACCTTC. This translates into CASRRSRHYGYTF.

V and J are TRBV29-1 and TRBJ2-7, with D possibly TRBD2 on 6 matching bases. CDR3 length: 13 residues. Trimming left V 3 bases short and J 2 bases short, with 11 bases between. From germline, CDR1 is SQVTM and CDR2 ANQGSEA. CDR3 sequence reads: CSVDPAGTYEQYF. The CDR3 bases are TGCAGCGTTGATCCAGCGGGTACCTACGAGCAGTACTTC.

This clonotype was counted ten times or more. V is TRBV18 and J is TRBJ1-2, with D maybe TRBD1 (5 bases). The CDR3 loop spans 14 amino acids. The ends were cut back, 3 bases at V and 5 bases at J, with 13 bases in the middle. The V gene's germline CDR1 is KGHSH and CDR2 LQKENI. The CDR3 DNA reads TGTGCCAGCTCACCTGGGACCGGATATTATGGCTACACCTTC. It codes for CASSPGTGYYGYTF.

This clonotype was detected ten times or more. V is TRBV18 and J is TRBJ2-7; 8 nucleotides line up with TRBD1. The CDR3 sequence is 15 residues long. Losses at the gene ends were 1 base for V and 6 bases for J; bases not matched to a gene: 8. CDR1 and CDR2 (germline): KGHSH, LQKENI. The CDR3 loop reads CASSPLATGDSEQYF. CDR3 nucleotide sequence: TGTGCCAGCTCACCACTCGCGACAGGGGATAGCGAGCAGTACTTC.

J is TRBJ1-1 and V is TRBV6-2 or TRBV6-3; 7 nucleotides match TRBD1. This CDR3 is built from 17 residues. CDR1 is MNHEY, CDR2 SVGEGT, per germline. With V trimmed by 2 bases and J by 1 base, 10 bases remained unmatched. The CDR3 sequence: CASSYPNEGATNTEAFF. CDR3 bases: TGTGCCAGCAGTTACCCCAACGAGGGGGCTACGAACACTGAAGCTTTCTTT.

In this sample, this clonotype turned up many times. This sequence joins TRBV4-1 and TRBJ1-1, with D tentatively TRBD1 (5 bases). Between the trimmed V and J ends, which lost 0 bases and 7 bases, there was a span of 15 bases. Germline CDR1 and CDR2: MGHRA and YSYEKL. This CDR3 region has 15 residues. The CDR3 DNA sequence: TGCGCCAGCAGCCAAGAAGGCCTGAGGCAGGGTGAAGCTTTCTTT. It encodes CASSQEGLRQGEAFF.

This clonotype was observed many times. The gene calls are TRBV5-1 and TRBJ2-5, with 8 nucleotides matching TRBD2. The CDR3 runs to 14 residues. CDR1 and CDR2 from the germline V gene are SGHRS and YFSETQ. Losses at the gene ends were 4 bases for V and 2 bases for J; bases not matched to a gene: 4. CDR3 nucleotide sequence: TGCGCCAGCAGCCGAGCGGGAGAGCAAGAGACCCAGTACTTC. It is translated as CASSRAGEQETQYF.

The CDR3 DNA is TGCAGTGCTTCCCCCGCAACAGGGGGGGGGACCCAGTACTTC. Translating it yields CSASPATGGGTQYF. The rearrangement joins TRBV20-1 to TRBJ2-5, with D maybe TRBD1 (8 bases). Deletions cut 5 bases from V and 7 bases from J, with 20 bases between. The CDR3 is 14 amino acids. Germline assignment: CDR1 DFQATT and CDR2 SNEGSKA (reference sequence).

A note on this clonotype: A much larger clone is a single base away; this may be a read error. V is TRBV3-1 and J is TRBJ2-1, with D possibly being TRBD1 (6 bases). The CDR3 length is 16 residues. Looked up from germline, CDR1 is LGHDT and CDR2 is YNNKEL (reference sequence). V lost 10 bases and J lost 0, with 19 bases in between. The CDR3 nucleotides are TGTGCCACCGCGCAGGGGCAGGGCCACTCCTACAATGAGCAGTTCTTC. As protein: CATAQGQGHSYNEQFF.

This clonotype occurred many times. As DNA, the CDR3 is TGTGCCAGCAGCCAAGAGCAGGCCCTCGGCTACACCTTC. This codes for CASSQEQALGYTF. The V call is TRBV14, the J call TRBJ1-2; D ambiguous. The germline gives CDR1 SGHDN, CDR2 FVKESK. The CDR3 totals 13 residues. V lost 0 bases and J lost 8, with 10 bases in between.

The CDR3 DNA sequence: TGTGCCAGCTCCGGGACAGCGCTGCAAGAGACCCAGTACTTC. As protein: CASSGTALQETQYF. The chain is built from TRBV12-3 or TRBV12-4 and TRBJ2-5; 7 bases map to TRBD1. The CDR3 spans 14 residues. After removal of 8 bases from V and 2 bases from J, the junction contained 8 bases not matched to a gene.

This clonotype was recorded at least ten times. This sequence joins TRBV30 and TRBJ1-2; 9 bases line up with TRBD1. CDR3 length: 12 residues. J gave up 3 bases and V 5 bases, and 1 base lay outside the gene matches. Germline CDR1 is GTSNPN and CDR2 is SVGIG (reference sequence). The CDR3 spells CAWGDRDYGYTF. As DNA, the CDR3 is TGTGCCTGGGGGGACAGGGACTATGGCTACACCTTC.

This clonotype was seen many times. DNA for the CDR3: TGTGCCAGCAGCCCGGGACAGGGTTGGGTAAAGCAGTACTTC. Encoded protein: CASSPGQGWVKQYF. The chain carries TRBV7-9 and TRBJ2-7; TRBD1 matches at 9 bases. Per the germline V gene, CDR1 is SEHNR and CDR2 is FQNEAQ (reference sequence). J gave up 8 bases and V 5 bases, and 10 bases lay outside the gene matches. The CDR3 is 14 amino acids.

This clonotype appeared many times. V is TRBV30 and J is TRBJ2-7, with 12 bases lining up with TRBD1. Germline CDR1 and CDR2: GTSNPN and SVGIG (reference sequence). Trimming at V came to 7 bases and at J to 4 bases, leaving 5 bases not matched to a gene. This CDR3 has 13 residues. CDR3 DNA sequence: TGTGCCTCCGGGGACAGGGGGCATTACGAGCAGTACTTC. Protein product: CASGDRGHYEQYF.

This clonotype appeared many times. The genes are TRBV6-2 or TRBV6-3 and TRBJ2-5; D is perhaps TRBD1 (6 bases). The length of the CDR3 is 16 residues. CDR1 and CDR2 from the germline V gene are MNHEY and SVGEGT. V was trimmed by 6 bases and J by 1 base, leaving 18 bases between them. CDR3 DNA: TGTGCCAGCAGGGCTCAATACAGGGAGCCCCAAGAGACCCAGTACTTC. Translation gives CASRAQYREPQETQYF.